This T cell receptor beta chain was captured by sequencing in a study of graft-versus-host responses after intestinal transplantation. At the level of the study: In this cohort, recipients had multivisceral, liver-intestinal, or isolated intestinal transplants. Every recipient underwent anti-thymocyte globulin induction, then tacrolimus and steroids for roughly 3 years.

Looked up from germline, CDR1 is SGHTA and CDR2 is FQGNSA. This CDR3 region has 15 residues. V trimming: 3 bases; J trimming: 2 bases; junction bases outside the gene matches: 3. Comment on this clone: The antigen remains unidentified.

Notes on the study in general: Subjects displaying graft-donor T cell macrochimerism possessed elevated graft-versus-host to host-versus-graft clonal ratios inside allografts.

Sequencing used immunoSEQ multiplex PCR; TCRdb keeps in-frame clones, though not all of them. Of roughly 69,000 clones detected, just under 95% appear once; the ten largest clones hold 6.5% to 7%. This material consisted of bone marrow, taken approximately 700 days after intestinal transplantation. The rearrangement joins TRBV7-2 to TRBJ2-7, with 11 bases lining up with TRBD2. The sequence derives from a human patient who received an intestinal transplant, so some T cells may come from the graft donor. The CDR3 DNA is TGTGCCAGCAGCTTCATAGCGGGGGGGCCCTACGAGCAGTACTTC. This gives the protein CASSFIAGGPYEQYF.